These 27 T cell receptor beta chains were all obtained from the same sample, sequenced in a study of CD8 T cells in Susac syndrome (dated by TCRdb to the late 2010s). The method behind the library was the immunoSEQ multiplex PCR assay. RNA was extracted using the RNeasy kit, and about 0.5 to 1 ug of the RNA was reverse transcribed with random hexamers. TCRdb took the public reads, trimmed them with fastp at Q25, ran MiXCR for clone calling and kept in-frame beta chains. Rows with one shared CDR3 protein collapse into an entry with the most common genes and DNA. The sample data list 150,000 to 200,000 distinct CDR3 sequences, and about 96% of these were observed just once. 0.093% of the sample is taken by the ten largest. The sample consisted of CD4+ T cells from PBMCs. The receptors were sampled from a human donor with multiple sclerosis.

This clonotype has just one count. This rearrangement joins TRBV9 to TRBJ2-1; no firm D call. V gave up 0 bases and J gave up 9 bases, with 10 bases separating them. The CDR3 spans 13 residues. The germline CDR1 and CDR2 sequences are SGDLS and YYNGEE. In DNA form, the CDR3 reads TGTGCCAGCAGCGTAGAGTTGCGCACTGAGCAGTTCTTC. It codes for CASSVELRTEQFF.

The chain carries TRBV9 and TRBJ2-2, with unresolved D. V was trimmed by 2 bases and J by 6 bases, leaving 11 bases between them. The length of the CDR3 is 14 residues. In germline, CDR1 is SGDLS, CDR2 YYNGEE. The DNA for the CDR3 is TGTGCCAGCAGCGTCCTCCTCATTCCCGGGGAGCTGTTTTTT. It specifies CASSVLLIPGELFF.

This chain joins TRBV20-1 and TRBJ2-7, with D uncertain. The CDR3 covers 11 residues. CDR1 DFQATT and CDR2 SNEGSKA come from the germline V gene (reference sequence). The ends were cut back, 3 bases at V and 6 bases at J, with 9 bases in the middle. CDR3 DNA: TGCAGTGCTAGGCTAGACCTCGAGCAGTACTTC. It translates to CSARLDLEQYF.

The rearrangement links TRBV20-1 to TRBJ2-1, with 15 bases fitting TRBD2. Trimming cost V 2 bases and J 4 bases; bases outside gene matches: 15. The length of the CDR3 is 20 residues. The germline V gene has CDR1 DFQATT and CDR2 SNEGSKA (reference sequence). CDR3 residues: CSARFTGTSGGTAPYNEQFF. CDR3 in DNA: TGCAGTGCTAGATTTACCGGGACTAGCGGGGGGACGGCCCCGTACAATGAGCAGTTCTTC.

This clonotype appeared a few times. The chain combines TRBV3-1 with TRBJ2-7; D not resolved. Germline V gene data show CDR1 as LGHDT and CDR2 as YNNKEL (reference sequence). The CDR3 runs 12 residues. Trimming removed 4 bases from V and 3 bases from J, with 7 bases in between. CDR3 sequence reads: CASSLTHYEQYF. The CDR3 nucleotides are TGTGCCAGCAGCCTTACACACTACGAGCAGTACTTC.

The chain is built from TRBV2 and TRBJ1-1, with unresolved D. The V end lost 11 bases, the J end lost 2 bases, and 12 bases lay between the germline ends. The CDR3 is made up of 12 amino acids. The germline V gene encodes CDR1 SNHLY and CDR2 FYNNEI. The CDR3 DNA is TGTGCCTACAGTAAGGGAAACACTGAAGCTTTCTTT. This encodes CAYSKGNTEAFF.

The rearrangement links TRBV30 to TRBJ1-5; D not resolved. Germline V gene data show CDR1 as GTSNPN and CDR2 as SVGIG (reference sequence). This CDR3 has 12 residues. V lost 7 bases and J 5 bases, leaving 12 bases between the germline ends. CDR3 sequence (DNA): TGTGCCTCGGGAGGGATTGATCAGCCCCAGCATTTT. Protein product: CASGGIDQPQHF.

The V call is TRBV29-1, the J call TRBJ2-5; TRBD1 matches at 9 bases. CDR1 is SQVTM, CDR2 ANQGSEA, per germline. Trimming at V came to 6 bases and at J to 7 bases, leaving 6 bases not matched to a gene. The CDR3 totals 12 residues. CDR3 DNA sequence: TGCAGCGTCTCGGGACAGGGAGCGACCCAGTACTTC. This encodes CSVSGQGATQYF.

J is TRBJ1-1 and V is TRBV20-1; D ambiguous. The CDR3 spans 11 residues. Germline lookup yields CDR1 DFQATT and CDR2 SNEGSKA (reference sequence). V lost 6 bases, J lost 3 bases, and 8 bases lay in between. The CDR3 bases are TGCAGTGCAGAGCCCCACACTGAAGCTTTCTTT. This translates into CSAEPHTEAFF.

V usage is TRBV7-9 and J usage is TRBJ1-6; maybe TRBD1 (5 bases). The CDR3 loop spans 15 amino acids. Trimming took 4 bases from V and 6 from J, leaving 13 bases between them. In germline, CDR1 is SEHNR, CDR2 FQNEAQ (reference sequence). The DNA for the CDR3 is TGTGCCAGCAGCTCCCAGGGAGGATCTAATTCACCCCTCCACTTT. Amino acid sequence: CASSSQGGSNSPLHF. The full variable domain, rest sourced from reference TRBV7-9 and TRBJ1-6, is DTGVSQNPRHKITKRGQNVTFRCDPISEHNRLYWYRQTLGQGPEFLTYFQNEAQLEKSRLLSDRFSAERPKGSFSTLEIQRTEQGDSAMYLCASSSQGGSNSPLHFGNGTRLTVT.

This rearrangement joins TRBV18 to TRBJ2-1, with 12 positions matching TRBD2. Germline V gives CDR1 KGHSH, CDR2 LQKENI. The CDR3 totals 15 residues. J was trimmed by 7 bases and V by 3 bases; bases with no gene match: 4. This CDR3 is CASSPLAGGGNEQFF. In nucleotides, the CDR3 is TGTGCCAGCTCACCCCTAGCGGGAGGGGGGAATGAGCAGTTCTTC.

The gene calls are TRBV24-1 and TRBJ2-7; TRBD2 matches at 11 bases. Looked up from germline, CDR1 is KGHDR and CDR2 is SFDVKD. V shed 4 bases, J shed 6 bases, and the junction held 10 bases outside the gene matches. There are 16 residues in the CDR3. CDR3 amino acids: CATSENLAGGRSEQYF. As DNA, the CDR3 is TGTGCCACCAGTGAGAACCTAGCGGGAGGAAGAAGCGAGCAGTACTTC.

This rearrangement joins TRBV1 to TRBJ1-5. TRBV1 is a pseudogene segment. The CDR3 length is 15 residues. CDR3 loop: CTSSQVTGIRQPQHF. CDR3 DNA sequence: TGCACCAGCAGCCAAGTAACGGGAATCAGACAGCCCCAGCATTTT.

V is TRBV12-3 or TRBV12-4 and J is TRBJ1-2, with no clear D. The CDR3 is 13 residues long. V lost 3 bases, J lost 3 bases, and 8 bases lay in between. In DNA, the CDR3 is TGTGCCAGCAGTTTTAACGGTGACTATGGCTACACCTTC. This gives the protein CASSFNGDYGYTF.

The rearrangement links TRBV9 to TRBJ2-5; 7 nucleotides match TRBD2. The CDR3 length is 16 residues. The J segment lost 1 base and the V segment lost 0 bases, leaving 6 bases of the junction unmatched. Per the germline V gene, CDR1 is SGDLS and CDR2 is YYNGEE. CDR3 loop: CASSVGRSSGQETQYF. The CDR3 DNA reads as TGTGCCAGCAGCGTAGGGCGGTCTAGCGGCCAAGAGACCCAGTACTTC.

The J gene is TRBJ2-7, the V gene TRBV20-1; 12 bases align to TRBD2. Germline CDR1 and CDR2: DFQATT and SNEGSKA (reference sequence). The J segment lost 6 bases and the V segment lost 6 bases, leaving 3 bases of the junction unmatched. The CDR3 covers 12 residues. The CDR3 sequence: CSARLAGVEQYF. CDR3 coding DNA: TGCAGTGCGCGACTAGCGGGGGTCGAGCAGTACTTC.

The J gene is TRBJ2-7, the V gene TRBV5-1; D gene unclear. The CDR3 covers 14 residues. Germline CDR1 and CDR2: SGHRS and YFSETQ. Trimming took 5 bases from V and 4 from J, leaving 16 bases between them. The DNA for the CDR3 is TGCGCCAGCAGGAACTTTGCGTGGCGATACGAGCAGTACTTC. It specifies CASRNFAWRYEQYF.

The CDR3 loop is CAWRPSGPFFEQFF. Written as DNA, the CDR3 is TGTGCCTGGAGACCTTCAGGACCCTTCTTTGAGCAGTTCTTC. The chain recombines TRBV30 with TRBJ2-1; no clear D. This CDR3 spans 14 amino acids. Trimming took 3 bases from V and 9 from J, leaving 18 bases between them. Germline CDR1 GTSNPN, CDR2 SVGIG (reference sequence).

The chain recombines TRBV29-1 with TRBJ1-1; D is unresolved. Germline V gene sequence: CDR1 SQVTM, CDR2 ANQGSEA. V was trimmed by 1 base and J by 0 bases, leaving 9 bases between them. The CDR3 covers 14 residues. CDR3 loop: CSVEVAGLNTEAFF. The CDR3 nucleotides are TGCAGCGTTGAAGTAGCGGGGTTGAACACTGAAGCTTTCTTT.

The gene calls are TRBV7-9 and TRBJ2-4; D not resolved. The germline V and J ends were trimmed by 5 bases and 9 bases, with 8 bases remaining between them. The germline V gene has CDR1 SEHNR and CDR2 FQNEAQ (reference sequence). The CDR3 is made up of 11 amino acids. The CDR3 DNA follows: TGTGCCAGCAGCCTCGACGGCATTCAGTACTTC. This encodes CASSLDGIQYF.

This clonotype was seen only once. The chain has TRBV7-6 and TRBJ2-1, with D uncertain. The CDR3 consists of 9 residues. Deletions cut 11 bases from V and 10 bases from J, with 9 bases between. Germline-derived CDR1 and CDR2 are SGHVS and FNYEAQ. In DNA form, the CDR3 reads TGTGCCCGCGTGGTCGAGCAGTTCTTC. It is translated as CARVVEQFF.

The V gene is TRBV13, the J gene TRBJ2-7, with D possibly being TRBD2 (5 bases). Germline CDR1 reads PRHDT; CDR2 reads FYEKMQ (reference sequence). CDR3 length: 13 amino acids. The V and J ends lost 4 bases and 2 bases respectively, with 9 bases between them. Here the CDR3 reads CASSSGITYEQYF. As DNA, the CDR3 is TGTGCCAGCAGCTCCGGGATCACCTACGAGCAGTACTTC.

The genes are TRBV29-1 and TRBJ2-3; a possible D gene is TRBD1 (5 bases). V lost 2 bases, J lost 0 bases, and 12 bases lay in between. The germline CDR1 and CDR2 sequences are SQVTM and ANQGSEA. The length of the CDR3 is 15 residues. The CDR3 is CSVESPGKSTDTQYF. CDR3 sequence (DNA): TGCAGCGTTGAAAGTCCAGGGAAAAGCACAGATACGCAGTATTTT.

This chain uses TRBV5-1 with TRBJ1-2, with no clear D. Per germline, CDR1 SGHRS and CDR2 YFSETQ. V lost 2 bases and J lost 0, with 11 bases in between. The CDR3 sequence is 15 residues long. The CDR3 reads CASSLSRLTNYGYTF. CDR3 in DNA: TGCGCCAGCAGCTTAAGTCGGCTAACTAACTATGGCTACACCTTC.

V and J are TRBV12-3 or TRBV12-4 and TRBJ1-1, with D maybe TRBD1 (5 bases). Trimming stripped 3 bases from V and 5 bases from J, with 10 bases between. This CDR3 region has 13 residues. The CDR3 DNA sequence: TGTGCCAGCAGTTTGCAAGGGGTAACTGAAGCTTTCTTT. It is translated as CASSLQGVTEAFF.

The chain uses TRBV2 and TRBJ1-6, with 12 nucleotides matching TRBD1. The germline V gene has CDR1 SNHLY and CDR2 FYNNEI. Losses at the gene ends were 9 bases for V and 3 bases for J; bases not matched to a gene: 6. The CDR3 has 16 amino acids. CDR3: CARGQGAGGYNSPLHF. The CDR3 DNA reads TGTGCCAGGGGACAGGGGGCTGGAGGCTATAATTCACCCCTCCACTTT.

The table lists this clonotype with a count of one. V usage is TRBV23-1 and J usage is TRBJ1-2; TRBD1 is a possible D gene (5 bases). TRBV23-1 is known as an ORF, though its function is uncertain. The V gene lost 7 bases and the J gene lost 8 bases, with 14 bases spanning the gap. This CDR3 comprises 12 residues. The CDR3 DNA follows: TGCGCCAGCAACCTCCACAGGTTAGGCTACACCTTC. Its protein is CASNLHRLGYTF.